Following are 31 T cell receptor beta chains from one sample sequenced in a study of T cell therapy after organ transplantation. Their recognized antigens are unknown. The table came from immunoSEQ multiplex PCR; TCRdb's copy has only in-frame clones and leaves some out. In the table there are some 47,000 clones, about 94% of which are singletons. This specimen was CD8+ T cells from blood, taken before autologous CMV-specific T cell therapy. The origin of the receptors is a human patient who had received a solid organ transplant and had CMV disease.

CDR3 loop: CASSQLLHNEQFF. In DNA, the CDR3 is TGCGCCAGCAGCCAACTACTTCACAATGAGCAGTTCTTC. This chain links TRBV4-1 with TRBJ2-1; no clear D. In germline, CDR1 is MGHRA, CDR2 YSYEKL. V shed 2 bases and J shed 5 bases, with 7 bases lying between them. The CDR3 extends over 13 amino acids.

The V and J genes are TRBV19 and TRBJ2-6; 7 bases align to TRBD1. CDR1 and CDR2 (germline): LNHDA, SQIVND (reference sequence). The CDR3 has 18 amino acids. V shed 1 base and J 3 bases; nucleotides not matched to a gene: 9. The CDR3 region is CASSIVGTAWGGANVLTF. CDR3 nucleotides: TGTGCCAGTAGTATAGTTGGGACAGCCTGGGGTGGGGCCAACGTCCTGACTTTC.

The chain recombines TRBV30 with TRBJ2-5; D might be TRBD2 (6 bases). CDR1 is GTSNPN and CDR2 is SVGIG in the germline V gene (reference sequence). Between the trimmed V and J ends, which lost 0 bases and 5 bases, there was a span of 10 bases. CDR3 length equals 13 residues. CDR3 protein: CAWSVTGGETQYF. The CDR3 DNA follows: TGTGCCTGGAGTGTTACTGGGGGGGAGACCCAGTACTTC.

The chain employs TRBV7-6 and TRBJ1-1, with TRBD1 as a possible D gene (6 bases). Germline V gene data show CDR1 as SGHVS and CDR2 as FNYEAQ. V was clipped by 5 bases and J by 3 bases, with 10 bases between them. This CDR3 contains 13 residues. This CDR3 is CASSQTGDTEAFF. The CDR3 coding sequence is TGTGCCAGCAGCCAGACAGGAGACACTGAAGCTTTCTTT.

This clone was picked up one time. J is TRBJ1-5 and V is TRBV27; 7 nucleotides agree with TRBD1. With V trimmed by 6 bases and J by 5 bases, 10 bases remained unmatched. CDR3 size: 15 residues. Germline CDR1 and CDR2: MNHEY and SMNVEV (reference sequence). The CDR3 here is CASRQGSGGYQPQHF. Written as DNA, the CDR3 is TGTGCCAGCAGACAGGGGTCAGGAGGGTATCAGCCCCAGCATTTT.

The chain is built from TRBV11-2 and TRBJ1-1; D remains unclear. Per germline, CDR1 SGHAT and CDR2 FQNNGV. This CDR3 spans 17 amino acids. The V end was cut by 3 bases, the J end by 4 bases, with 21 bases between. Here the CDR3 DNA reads TGTGCCAGCAGCTTGGGCGATTGGGGTGCGTCATTCACTGAAGCTTTCTTT. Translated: CASSLGDWGASFTEAFF.

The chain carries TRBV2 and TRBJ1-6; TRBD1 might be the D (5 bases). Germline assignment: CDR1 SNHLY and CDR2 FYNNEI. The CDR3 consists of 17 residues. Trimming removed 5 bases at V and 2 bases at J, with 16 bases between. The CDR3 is CASSTGTRGAYNSPLHF. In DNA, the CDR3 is TGTGCCAGCAGTACCGGGACCCGGGGGGCCTATAATTCACCCCTCCACTTT. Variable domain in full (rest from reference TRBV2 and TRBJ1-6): EPEVTQTPSHQVTQMGQEVILRCVPISNHLYFYWYRQILGQKVEFLVSFYNNEISEKSEIFDDQFSVERPDGSNFTLKIRSTKLEDSAMYFCASSTGTRGAYNSPLHFGNGTRLTVT.

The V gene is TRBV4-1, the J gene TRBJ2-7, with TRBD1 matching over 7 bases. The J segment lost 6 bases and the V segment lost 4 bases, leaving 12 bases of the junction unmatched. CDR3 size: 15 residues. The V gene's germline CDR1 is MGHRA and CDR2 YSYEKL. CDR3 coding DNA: TGCGCCAGCAGCCTGAGACAGGGCCCGGGTAGCGAGCAGTACTTC. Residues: CASSLRQGPGSEQYF.

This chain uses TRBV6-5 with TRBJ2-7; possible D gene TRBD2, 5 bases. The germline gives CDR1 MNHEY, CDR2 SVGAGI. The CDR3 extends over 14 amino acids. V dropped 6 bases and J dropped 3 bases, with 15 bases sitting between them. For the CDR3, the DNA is TGTGCCAGCAGGCCGTGGACGGGGATCTACGAGCAGTACTTC. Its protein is CASRPWTGIYEQYF.

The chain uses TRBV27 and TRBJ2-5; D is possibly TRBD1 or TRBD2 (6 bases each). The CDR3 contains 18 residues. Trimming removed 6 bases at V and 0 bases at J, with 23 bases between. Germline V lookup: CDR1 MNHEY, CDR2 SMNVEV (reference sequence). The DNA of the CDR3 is TGTGCCAGCAGACTTACAGGGCGGCGCGGGACGAACCAAGAGACCCAGTACTTC. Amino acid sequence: CASRLTGRRGTNQETQYF.

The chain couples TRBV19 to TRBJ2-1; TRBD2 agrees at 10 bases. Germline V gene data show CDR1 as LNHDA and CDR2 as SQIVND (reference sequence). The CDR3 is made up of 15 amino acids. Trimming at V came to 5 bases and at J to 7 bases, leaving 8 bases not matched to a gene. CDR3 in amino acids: CASSWSGRASNEQFF. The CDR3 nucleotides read TGTGCCAGTAGTTGGAGCGGGAGGGCTAGTAATGAGCAGTTCTTC. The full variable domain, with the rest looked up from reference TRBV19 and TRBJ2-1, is DGGITQSPKYLFRKEGQNVTLSCEQNLNHDAMYWYRQDPGQGLRLIYYSQIVNDFQKGDIAEGYSVSREKKESFPLTVTSAQKNPTAFYLCASSWSGRASNEQFFGPGTRLTVL.

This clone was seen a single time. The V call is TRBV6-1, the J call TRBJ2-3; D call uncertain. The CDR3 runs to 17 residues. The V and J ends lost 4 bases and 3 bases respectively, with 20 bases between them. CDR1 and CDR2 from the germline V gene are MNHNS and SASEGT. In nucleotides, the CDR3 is TGTGCCAGCAGTGGGTGGACCGAACGAGCTGCTACAGATACGCAGTATTTT. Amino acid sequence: CASSGWTERAATDTQYF.

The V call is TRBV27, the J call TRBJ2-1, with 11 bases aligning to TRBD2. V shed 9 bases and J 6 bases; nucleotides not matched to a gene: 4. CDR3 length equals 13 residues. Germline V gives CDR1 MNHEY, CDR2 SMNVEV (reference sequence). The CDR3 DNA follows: TGTGCCAGTACTAGCGGGGGAATCAATGAGCAGTTCTTC. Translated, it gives CASTSGGINEQFF.

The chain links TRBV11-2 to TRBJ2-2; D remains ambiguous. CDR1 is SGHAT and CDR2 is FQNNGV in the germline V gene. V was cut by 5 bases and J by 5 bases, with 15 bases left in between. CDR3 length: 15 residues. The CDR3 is CASSRRLEPTGELFF. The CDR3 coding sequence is TGTGCCAGCAGCCGGCGCCTAGAGCCGACCGGGGAGCTGTTTTTT.

CDR3 sequence reads: CASSQGGSNGELFF. Here the CDR3 DNA reads TGCGCCAGCAGCCAAGGAGGGTCTAACGGGGAGCTGTTTTTT. The chain has TRBV4-1 and TRBJ2-2; possibly TRBD2 for D (5 bases). CDR1 and CDR2 from the germline V gene are MGHRA and YSYEKL. The CDR3 covers 14 residues. V gave up 1 base and J gave up 7 bases, with 10 bases separating them.

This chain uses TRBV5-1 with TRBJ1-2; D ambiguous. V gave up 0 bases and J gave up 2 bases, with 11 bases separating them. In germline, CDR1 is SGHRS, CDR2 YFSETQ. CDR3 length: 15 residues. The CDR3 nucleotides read TGCGCCAGCAGCTTGGAATGGGATCACAACTATGGCTACACCTTC. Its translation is CASSLEWDHNYGYTF.

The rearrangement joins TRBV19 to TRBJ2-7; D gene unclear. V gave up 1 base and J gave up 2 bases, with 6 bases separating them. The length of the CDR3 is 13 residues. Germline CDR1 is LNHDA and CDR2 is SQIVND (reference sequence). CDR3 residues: CASSIGPAYEQYF. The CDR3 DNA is TGTGCCAGTAGTATAGGGCCGGCCTACGAGCAGTACTTC.

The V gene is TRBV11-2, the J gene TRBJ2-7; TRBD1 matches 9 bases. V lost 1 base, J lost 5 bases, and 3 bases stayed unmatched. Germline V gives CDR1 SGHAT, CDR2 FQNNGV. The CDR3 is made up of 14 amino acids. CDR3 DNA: TGTGCCAGCAGCTTAGTGGGACAGGGTAACGAGCAGTACTTC. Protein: CASSLVGQGNEQYF.

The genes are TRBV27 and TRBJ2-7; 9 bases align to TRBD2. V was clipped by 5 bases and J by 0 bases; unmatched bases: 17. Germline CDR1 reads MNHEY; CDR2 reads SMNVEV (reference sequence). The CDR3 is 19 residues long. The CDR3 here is CASSPAPSQSGGHSYEQYF. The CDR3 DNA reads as TGTGCCAGCAGTCCCGCCCCATCACAGAGCGGGGGGCACTCCTACGAGCAGTACTTC.

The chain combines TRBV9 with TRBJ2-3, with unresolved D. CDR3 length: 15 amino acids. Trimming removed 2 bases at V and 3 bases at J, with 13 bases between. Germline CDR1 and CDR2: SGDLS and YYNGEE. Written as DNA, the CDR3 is TGTGCCAGCAGCGTCGGCATGGTCAAAACAGATACGCAGTATTTT. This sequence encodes CASSVGMVKTDTQYF.

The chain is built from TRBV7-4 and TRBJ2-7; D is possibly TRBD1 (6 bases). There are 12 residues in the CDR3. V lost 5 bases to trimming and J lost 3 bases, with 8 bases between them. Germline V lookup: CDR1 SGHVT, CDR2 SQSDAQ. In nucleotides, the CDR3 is TGTGCCAGCAGCCGACAGGACTACGAGCAGTACTTC. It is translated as CASSRQDYEQYF.

The CDR3 region has the DNA TGTGCCACCAGCAGAGACCCGCCGGAACCGAACTATGGCTACACCTTC. This sequence encodes CATSRDPPEPNYGYTF. V is TRBV15 and J is TRBJ1-2; D gene uncertain. CDR1 and CDR2 (germline): LNHNV, YYDKDF (reference sequence). V was clipped by 0 bases and J by 2 bases, with 13 bases between them. The CDR3 sequence is 16 residues long.

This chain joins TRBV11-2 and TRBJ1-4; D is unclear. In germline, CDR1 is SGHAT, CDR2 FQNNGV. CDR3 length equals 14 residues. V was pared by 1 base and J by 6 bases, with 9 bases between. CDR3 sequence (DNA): TGTGCCAGCAGCTTAGTGGCCCGGGATGAAAAACTGTTTTTT. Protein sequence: CASSLVARDEKLFF.

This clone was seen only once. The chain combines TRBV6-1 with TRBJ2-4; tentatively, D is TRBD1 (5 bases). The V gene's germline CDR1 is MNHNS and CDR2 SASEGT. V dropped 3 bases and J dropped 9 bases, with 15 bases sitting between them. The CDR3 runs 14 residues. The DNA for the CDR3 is TGTGCCAGCAGTGACGTAAGGGGCGGCGCCATTCAGTACTTC. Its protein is CASSDVRGGAIQYF.

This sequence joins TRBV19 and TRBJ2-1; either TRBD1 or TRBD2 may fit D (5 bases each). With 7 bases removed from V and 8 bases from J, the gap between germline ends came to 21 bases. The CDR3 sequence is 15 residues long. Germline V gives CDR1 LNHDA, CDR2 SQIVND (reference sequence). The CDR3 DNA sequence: TGTGCCAGTACCAACCGGGACCGGCTAAGGGATGAGCAGTTCTTC. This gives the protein CASTNRDRLRDEQFF.

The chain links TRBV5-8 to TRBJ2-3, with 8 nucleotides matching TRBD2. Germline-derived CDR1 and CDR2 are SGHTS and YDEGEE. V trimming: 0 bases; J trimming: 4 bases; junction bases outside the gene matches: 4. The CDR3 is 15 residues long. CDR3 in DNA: TGTGCCAGCAGCTTGGGGGTAGCGGGACCAGATACGCAGTATTTT. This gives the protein CASSLGVAGPDTQYF.

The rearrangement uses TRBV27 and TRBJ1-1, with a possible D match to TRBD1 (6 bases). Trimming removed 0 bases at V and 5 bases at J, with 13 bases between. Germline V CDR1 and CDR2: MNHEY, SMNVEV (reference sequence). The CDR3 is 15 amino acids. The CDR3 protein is CASSLSEGGETEAFF. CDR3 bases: TGTGCCAGCAGTTTATCGGAGGGGGGGGAGACTGAAGCTTTCTTT.

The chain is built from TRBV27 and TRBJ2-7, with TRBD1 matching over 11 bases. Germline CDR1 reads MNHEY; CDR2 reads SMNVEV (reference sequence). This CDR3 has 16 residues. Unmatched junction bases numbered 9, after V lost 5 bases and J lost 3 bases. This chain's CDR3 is CASSTRAGTGGYEQYF. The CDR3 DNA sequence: TGTGCCAGCAGTACCCGGGCCGGGACAGGGGGCTACGAGCAGTACTTC.

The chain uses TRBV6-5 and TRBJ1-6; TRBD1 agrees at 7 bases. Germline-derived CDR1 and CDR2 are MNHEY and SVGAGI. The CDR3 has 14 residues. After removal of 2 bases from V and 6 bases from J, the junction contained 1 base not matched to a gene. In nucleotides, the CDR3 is TGTGCCAGCAGTTACGAGGGGGCTAATTCACCCCTCCACTTT. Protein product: CASSYEGANSPLHF.

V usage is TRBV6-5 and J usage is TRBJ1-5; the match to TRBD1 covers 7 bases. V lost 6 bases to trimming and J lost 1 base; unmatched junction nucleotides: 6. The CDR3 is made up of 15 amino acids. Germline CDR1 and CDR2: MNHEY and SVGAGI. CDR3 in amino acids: CASSLDRESNQPQHF. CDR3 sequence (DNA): TGTGCCAGCAGCCTAGACAGGGAGAGCAATCAGCCCCAGCATTTT.

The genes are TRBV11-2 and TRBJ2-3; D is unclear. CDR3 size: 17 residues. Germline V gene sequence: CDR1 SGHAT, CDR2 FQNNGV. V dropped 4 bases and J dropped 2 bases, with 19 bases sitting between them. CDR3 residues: CASSSPQLRPFTDTQYF. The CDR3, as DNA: TGTGCCAGCAGCTCTCCCCAATTAAGGCCGTTCACAGATACGCAGTATTTT.